This T cell receptor beta chain was recorded in a study of shared clonotypes between healthy human individuals. The germline gives CDR1 MNHGY, CDR2 SAAAGT. The V end lost 2 bases, the J end lost 3 bases, and 16 bases lay between the germline ends. The CDR3 runs 16 residues. Points from the study as a whole: Sequencing of the sorted subsets was shown by rarefaction to be incomplete despite large depth. Memory subsets generally showed lower estimated richness than naive subsets. Among non-shared clonotypes, generation probabilities were lower than among those shared by all four donors. Investigators collected only blood, and repertoires in tissues likely differ.

The protocol was immunoSEQ multiplex PCR, while the TCRdb copy is restricted to in-frame clones and leaves out a portion. The table includes roughly 1 million clones, roughly 80% detected once. In regard to this clone: The antigen remains undetermined.

The TCR sequence derives from a man aged 18 to 29 in good health. Sequenced input: memory CD4+ T cells sorted from blood. Specified subset: CD45RA-negative fraction. The J gene is TRBJ1-1, the V gene TRBV6-8, with D tentatively TRBD1 (5 bases). The DNA of the CDR3 is TGTGCCAGCAGTTACACCCCGGATCGAGGGGACACTGAAGCTTTCTTT. It yields the protein CASSYTPDRGDTEAFF.